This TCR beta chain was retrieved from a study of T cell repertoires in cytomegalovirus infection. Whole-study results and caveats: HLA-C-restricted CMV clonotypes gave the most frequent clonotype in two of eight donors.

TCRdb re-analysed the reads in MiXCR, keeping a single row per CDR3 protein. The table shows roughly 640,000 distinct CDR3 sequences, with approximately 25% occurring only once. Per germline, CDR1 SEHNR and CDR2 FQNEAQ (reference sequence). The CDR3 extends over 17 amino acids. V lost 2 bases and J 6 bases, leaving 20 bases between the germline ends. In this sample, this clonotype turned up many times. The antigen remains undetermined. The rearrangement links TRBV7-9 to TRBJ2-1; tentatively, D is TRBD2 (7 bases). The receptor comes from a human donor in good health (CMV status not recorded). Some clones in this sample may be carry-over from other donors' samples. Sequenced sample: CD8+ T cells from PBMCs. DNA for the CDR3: TGTGCCAGCAGCTTACCGGTTAGGGGGGGCGCCCCCAATGAGCAGTTCTTC. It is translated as CASSLPVRGGAPNEQFF.